The source of this TCR beta chain is a study of cytomegalovirus exposure and HLA in healthy donors. As for this clone: Its antigen is still unknown.

PCR primers comprised 60 Vbeta and 13 Jbeta primers. TCRdb keeps only in-frame clones here, not all; method: immunoSEQ multiplex PCR. Of fewer than 65,000 clones in the sample, about 80% were seen once. Study-wide results and caveats: Earlier analysis yielded a pattern in which most TCR beta V segments were productive about 90% or about 30% of the time. In a later analysis, at a false discovery rate of 0.05, about 16,000 TCR beta sequences matched HLA alleles. Most TCR sequences were uncommon, yet certain public TCRs appeared in many donors.

Germline trimming cut 5 bases from V and 12 bases from J; bases unmatched to any gene: 8. CDR3 length equals 12 residues. CDR1 is SGHTA, CDR2 FQGTGA, per germline. The receptor was derived from a woman in her thirties or forties in good health and CMV-seropositive. The chain couples TRBV7-3 to TRBJ1-1; 8 bases agree with TRBD1. The sequenced sample consisted of PBMCs. The CDR3: CASSLPGQVTFF. In nucleotides, the CDR3 is TGTGCCAGCAGCCTTCCGGGACAGGTAACTTTCTTT. The full variable domain, rest sourced from reference TRBV7-3 and TRBJ1-1, is GAGVSQTPSNKVTEKGKYVELRCDPISGHTALYWYRQSLGQGPEFLIYFQGTGAADDSGLPNDRFFAVRPEGSVSTLKIQRTERGDSAVYLCASSLPGQVTFFGQGTRLTVV.